This T cell receptor beta chain originates from a study of T cells in Graves' hyperthyroidism and ophthalmopathy (dated 2019 in TCRdb). For the wider study: To identify TCR V-J signatures that set the groups apart, the researchers used a discovery cohort of 100 or so patients, made up of roughly 45 with Graves' ophthalmopathy and about 60 with stable Graves' hyperthyroidism. The roughly 100 discovery patients were divided at random into training and test sets in a 7:3 ratio. Whether ophthalmopathy could be predicted prospectively was tested in an independent validation cohort made up of some 20 hyperthyroidism patients plus 17 patients who later progressed to ophthalmopathy. According to the paper, TCR Vbeta CDR3 sequencing was carried out on 135 peripheral blood samples, which came from 40 to 45 ophthalmopathy, under 80 hyperthyroidism and roughly 17 progressor patients. Following sampling, methimazole starting at 30 mg daily was given to hyperthyroidism patients, and high-dose intravenous methylprednisolone was given to ophthalmopathy patients. In addition, the study compared T-cell repertoires in thyroid tissue and in blood from over 5 Graves' hyperthyroidism patients. On the study overall, not on this receptor specifically: A 13 V-J signature model separated ophthalmopathy from stable hyperthyroidism, with about 90% sensitivity and roughly 82% specificity in cross-validation and 80%/75% in testing. In validation, the model predicted progression to ophthalmopathy with roughly 66% sensitivity and approximately 72% specificity, a median of about six months before onset. Sample size was not statistically predetermined, and investigators were not blinded to group allocation. Most expanded thyroid clonotypes (frequency above 0.001) were also detected in blood, a finding suggesting that blood repertoires may reflect thyroid immune responses.

Regarding this clonotype: Its antigen specificity is not known. At one of its ends the junction is not consistent with the germline gene, which may arise from a read error.

Looking up the germline V gene yields CDR1 SGHVS and CDR2 FNYEAQ. The CDR3 measures 15 amino acids from cysteine to phenylalanine. Kept here is only the CDR3 DNA, which spans 45 bases and is read in frame from base 1. Stable Graves' hyperthyroidism was defined as no progression to ophthalmopathy during 18 months of follow-up. Hyperthyroidism patients were newly diagnosed, with disease duration under 2 months, and aged 18 to 65 years. The study excluded patients with uncontrolled infections, other autoimmune diseases, pregnancy or lactation. Diagnoses were based on clinical symptoms, serum thyroxine and TRAb, thyroid ultrasound and orbital computed tomography. Trizol reagent was used to extract total RNA, and RNA quality was then checked on an Agilent 2100 Bioanalyzer. TCR beta CDR3 regions were amplified from RNA transcripts. The TCR CDR3 was subjected to a first round of RT-PCR using the HTBI primer set and the Qiagen OneStep RT-PCR kit. The libraries were constructed in a second round of multiplex PCR and then size-selected and purified. The libraries were sequenced on an Illumina HiSeq2000 using paired-end 100 bp reads. In the original analysis: Raw data were processed with SOAPnuke, discarding reads with adapters, uncalled bases, mean Phred below 15, or no exact constant-primer or identifier match. COPE v1.2.5 was used to merge high-quality paired reads, and clonotypes were defined as unique nucleotide sequences. Clonotypes were aligned to IMGT TRBV, TRBD and TRBJ reference segments using MiTCR v1.1. Analysis was restricted to V-J combinations with a frequency above 0.0001, which covered just over 98% of repertoires. The TCS score was defined as the ratio of F50 (clonal expansion) to E x V (chaos), calculated using BLOSUM62-based TCRdist between CDR3 peptides within each V-J. Welch's t-statistics and random forest reduced fewer than 600 V-J features to 13, which were used in a naive Bayes classifier (R e1071). TCRdb trimmed public reads at Q25 via fastp, called clones via MiXCR and kept in-frame beta chains. Duplicate CDR3 protein sequences are folded into a single record with the most common DNA and genes. The V and J calls shown here were made by TCRdb, not taken from the authors' results. Present in this sample are about 560,000 distinct CDR3 sequences, 46% of which were seen just once. In total, the top ten clones hold about 8.2% of the sample.

Input material: peripheral blood or thyroid tissue (not recorded which). The chain links TRBV7-6 with TRBJ2-2; the D gene lacks a confident call. The source of this sequence is a woman aged 18-35 years with Graves' hyperthyroidism. Donor details come from another sample of the same person, matched by shared clones. The CDR3 amino acid sequence is: CASSTRQANTGELFF. The sequenced DNA is TGTGCTAGCAGCACCCGACAAGCGAACACCGGGGAGCTGTTTTTT.